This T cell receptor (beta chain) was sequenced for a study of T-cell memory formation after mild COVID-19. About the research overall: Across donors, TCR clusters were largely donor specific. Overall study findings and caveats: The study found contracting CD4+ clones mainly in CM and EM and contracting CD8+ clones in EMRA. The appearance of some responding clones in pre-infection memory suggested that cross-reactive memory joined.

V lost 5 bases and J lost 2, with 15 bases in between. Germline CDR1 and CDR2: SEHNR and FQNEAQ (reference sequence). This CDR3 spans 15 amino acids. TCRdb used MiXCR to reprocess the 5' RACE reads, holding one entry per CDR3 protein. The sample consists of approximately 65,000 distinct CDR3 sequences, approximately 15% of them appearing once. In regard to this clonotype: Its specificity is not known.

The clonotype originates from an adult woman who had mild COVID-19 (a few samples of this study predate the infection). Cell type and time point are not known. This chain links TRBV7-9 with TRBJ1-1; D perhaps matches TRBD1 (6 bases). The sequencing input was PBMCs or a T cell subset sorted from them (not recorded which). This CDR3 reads CASSPQQGTNTEAFF. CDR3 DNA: TGTGCCAGCAGCCCCCAACAGGGAACTAACACTGAAGCTTTCTTT.